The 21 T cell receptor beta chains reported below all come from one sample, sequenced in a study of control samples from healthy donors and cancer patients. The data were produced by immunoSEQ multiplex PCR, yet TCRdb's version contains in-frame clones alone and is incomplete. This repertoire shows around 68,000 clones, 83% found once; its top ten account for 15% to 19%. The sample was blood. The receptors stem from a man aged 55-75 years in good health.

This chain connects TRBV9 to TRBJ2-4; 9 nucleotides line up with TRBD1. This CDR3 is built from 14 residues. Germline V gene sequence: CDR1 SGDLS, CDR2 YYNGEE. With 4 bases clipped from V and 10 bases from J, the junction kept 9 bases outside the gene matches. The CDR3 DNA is TGTGCCAGCAGCCCCCGACAGGGGGAGGGGATTCAGTACTTC. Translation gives CASSPRQGEGIQYF.

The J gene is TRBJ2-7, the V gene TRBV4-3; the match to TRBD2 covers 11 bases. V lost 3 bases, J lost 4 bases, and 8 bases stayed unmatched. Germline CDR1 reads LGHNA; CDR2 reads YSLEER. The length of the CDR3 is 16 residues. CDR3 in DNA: TGCGCCAGCAGCCATTTAGCGGGAGGGCCCCTGTACGAGCAGTACTTC. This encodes CASSHLAGGPLYEQYF.

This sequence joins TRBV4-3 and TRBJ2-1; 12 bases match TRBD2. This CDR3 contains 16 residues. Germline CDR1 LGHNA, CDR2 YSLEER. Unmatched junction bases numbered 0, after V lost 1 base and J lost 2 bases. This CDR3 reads CASSQGLAGAYNEQFF. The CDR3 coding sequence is TGCGCCAGCAGCCAAGGACTAGCGGGAGCCTACAATGAGCAGTTCTTC.

CDR3 region: CASSTRNYGYTF. The CDR3, as DNA: TGTGCCAGCAGTACGAGGAACTATGGCTACACCTTC. The V and J genes are TRBV12-3 or TRBV12-4 and TRBJ1-2; D is unresolved. Trimming cost V 5 bases and J 2 bases, with 6 bases left between them. The CDR3 totals 12 residues.

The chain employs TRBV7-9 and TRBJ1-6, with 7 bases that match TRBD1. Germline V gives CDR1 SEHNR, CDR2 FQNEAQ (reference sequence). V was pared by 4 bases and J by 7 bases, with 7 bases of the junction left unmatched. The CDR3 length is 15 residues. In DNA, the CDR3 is TGTGCCAGCAGCTCCTGGGACAGTGAAAATTCACCCCTCCACTTT. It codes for CASSSWDSENSPLHF.

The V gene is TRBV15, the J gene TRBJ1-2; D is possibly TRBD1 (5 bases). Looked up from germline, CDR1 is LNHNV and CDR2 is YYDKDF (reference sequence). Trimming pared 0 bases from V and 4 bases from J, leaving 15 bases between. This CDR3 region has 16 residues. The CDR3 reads CATSRDWDGGTYGYTF. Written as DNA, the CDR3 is TGTGCCACCAGCAGAGATTGGGACGGGGGGACCTATGGCTACACCTTC. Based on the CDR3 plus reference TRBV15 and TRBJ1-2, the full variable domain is DAMVIQNPRYQVTQFGKPVTLSCSQTLNHNVMYWYQQKSSQAPKLLFHYYDKDFNNEADTPDNFQSRRPNTSFCFLDIRSPGLGDTAMYLCATSRDWDGGTYGYTFGSGTRLTVV.

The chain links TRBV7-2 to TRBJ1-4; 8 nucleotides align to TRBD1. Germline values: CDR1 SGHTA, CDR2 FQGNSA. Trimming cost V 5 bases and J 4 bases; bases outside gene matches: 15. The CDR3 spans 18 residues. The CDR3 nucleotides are TGTGCCAGCAGCCCTCCCAATGCCAGGGGGCGTAATAATGAAAAACTGTTTTTT. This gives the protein CASSPPNARGRNNEKLFF.

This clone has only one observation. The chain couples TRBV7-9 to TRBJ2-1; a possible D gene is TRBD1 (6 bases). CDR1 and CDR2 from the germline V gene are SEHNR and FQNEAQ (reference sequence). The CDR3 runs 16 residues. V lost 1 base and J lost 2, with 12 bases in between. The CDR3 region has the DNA TGTGCCAGCAGCTTAGGCGTTGGGGGCCCCTACAATGAGCAGTTCTTC. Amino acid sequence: CASSLGVGGPYNEQFF.

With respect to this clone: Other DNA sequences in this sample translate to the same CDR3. CDR3 coding DNA: TGTGCCAGCAGTTTATCTGGGACTAGCGGGAGTTATGAGCAGTTCTTC. Amino acids: CASSLSGTSGSYEQFF. V usage is TRBV27 and J usage is TRBJ2-1; 14 nucleotides align to TRBD2. The CDR3 covers 16 residues. Per germline, CDR1 MNHEY and CDR2 SMNVEV (reference sequence). The V segment lost 0 bases and the J segment 8 bases; nucleotides outside the gene matches: 3.

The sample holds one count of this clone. The CDR3 region is CASSLTPGNSGNTIYF. Here the CDR3 DNA reads TGTGCCAGCAGCCTAACTCCGGGAAACTCTGGAAACACCATATATTTT. V gene TRBV7-8 combines with J gene TRBJ1-3; D remains unclear. Germline CDR1 and CDR2: SGHVS and FQNEAQ. This CDR3 spans 16 amino acids. Between the trimmed V and J ends, which lost 5 bases and 0 bases, there was a span of 14 bases. The whole variable domain, remainder taken from reference TRBV7-8 and TRBJ1-3, is GAGVSQSPRYKVAKRGQDVALRCDPISGHVSLFWYQQALGQGPEFLTYFQNEAQLDKSGLPSDRFFAERPEGSVSTLKIQRTQQEDSAVYLCASSLTPGNSGNTIYFGEGSWLTVV.

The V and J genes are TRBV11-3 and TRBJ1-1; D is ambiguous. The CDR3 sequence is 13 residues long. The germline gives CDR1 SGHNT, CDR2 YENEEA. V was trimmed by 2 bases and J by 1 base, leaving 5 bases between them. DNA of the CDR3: TGTGCCAGCAGCTTACAGTCGAACACTGAAGCTTTCTTT. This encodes CASSLQSNTEAFF.

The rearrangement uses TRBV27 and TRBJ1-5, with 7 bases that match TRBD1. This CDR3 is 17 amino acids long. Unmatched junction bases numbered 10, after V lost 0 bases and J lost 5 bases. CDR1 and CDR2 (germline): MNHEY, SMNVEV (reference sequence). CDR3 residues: CASSLSPLRQGDQPQHF. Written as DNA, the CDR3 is TGTGCCAGCAGTTTATCCCCTCTCCGACAGGGTGATCAGCCCCAGCATTTT.

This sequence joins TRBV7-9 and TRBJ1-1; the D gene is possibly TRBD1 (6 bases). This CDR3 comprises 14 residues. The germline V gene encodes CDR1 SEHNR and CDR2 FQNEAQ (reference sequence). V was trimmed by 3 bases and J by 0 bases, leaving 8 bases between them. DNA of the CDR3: TGTGCCAGCAGCTTGGACAGTATGAACACTGAAGCTTTCTTT. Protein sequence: CASSLDSMNTEAFF.

CDR3 bases: TGTGCCAGCAGTGACGGACAGTTATACGAGCAGTACTTC. Amino acids: CASSDGQLYEQYF. The chain combines TRBV6-1 with TRBJ2-7; TRBD1 might be the D (6 bases). Germline CDR1 MNHNS, CDR2 SASEGT. This CDR3 is 13 amino acids long. Trimming shortened V by 3 bases and J by 4 bases, and 10 bases separated the two germline ends.

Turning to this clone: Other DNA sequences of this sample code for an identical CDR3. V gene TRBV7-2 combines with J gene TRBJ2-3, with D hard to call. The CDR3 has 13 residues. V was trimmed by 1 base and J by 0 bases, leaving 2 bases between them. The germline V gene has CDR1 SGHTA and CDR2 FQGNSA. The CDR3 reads CASSLGSTDTQYF. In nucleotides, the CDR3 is TGTGCCAGCAGCTTAGGGAGCACAGATACGCAGTATTTT.

CDR3 protein: CASSLVAGGEDTQYF. CDR3 DNA: TGTGCCAGCAGCTTAGTGGCGGGAGGCGAAGATACGCAGTATTTT. The chain links TRBV7-6 to TRBJ2-3; 8 nucleotides align to TRBD2. CDR1 and CDR2 (germline): SGHVS, FNYEAQ. V lost 1 base, J lost 5 bases, and 5 bases stayed unmatched. This CDR3 comprises 15 residues.

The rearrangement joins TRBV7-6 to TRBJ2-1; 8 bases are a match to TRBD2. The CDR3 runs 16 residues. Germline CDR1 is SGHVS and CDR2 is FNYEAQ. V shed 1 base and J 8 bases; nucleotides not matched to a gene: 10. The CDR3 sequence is CASSLGSQGLAHEQFF. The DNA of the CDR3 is TGTGCCAGCAGCTTAGGGTCGCAAGGACTAGCTCATGAGCAGTTCTTC.

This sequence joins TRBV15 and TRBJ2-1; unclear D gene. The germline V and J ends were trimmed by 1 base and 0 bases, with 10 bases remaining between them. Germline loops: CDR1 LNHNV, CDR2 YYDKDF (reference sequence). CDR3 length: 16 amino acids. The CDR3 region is CATSRGAASSYNEQFF. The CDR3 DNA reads TGTGCCACCAGCAGAGGGGCGGCTAGCTCCTACAATGAGCAGTTCTTC.

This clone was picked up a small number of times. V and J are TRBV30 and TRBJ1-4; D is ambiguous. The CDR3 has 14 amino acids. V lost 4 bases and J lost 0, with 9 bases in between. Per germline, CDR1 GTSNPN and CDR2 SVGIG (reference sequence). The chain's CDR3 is CAWKDISTNEKLFF. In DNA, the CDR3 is TGTGCCTGGAAAGACATCTCAACTAATGAAAAACTGTTTTTT.

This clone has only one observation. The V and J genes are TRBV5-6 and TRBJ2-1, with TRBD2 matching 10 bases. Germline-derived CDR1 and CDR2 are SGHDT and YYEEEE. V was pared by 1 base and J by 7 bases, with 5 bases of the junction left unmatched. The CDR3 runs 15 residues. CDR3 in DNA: TGTGCCAGCAGCTTGTTGTCTAGCGGGAGTAATGAGCAGTTCTTC. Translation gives CASSLLSSGSNEQFF. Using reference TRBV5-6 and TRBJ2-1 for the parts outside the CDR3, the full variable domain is DAGVTQSPTHLIKTRGQQVTLRCSPKSGHDTVSWYQQALGQGPQFIFQYYEEEERQRGNFPDRFSGHQFPNYSSELNVNALLLGDSALYLCASSLLSSGSNEQFFGPGTRLTVL.

CDR3 coding DNA: TGTGCCAGCAGCGCGTCGACCGGGACCCGCGCGGAGGGCTACACCTTC. Encoded protein: CASSASTGTRAEGYTF. This chain uses TRBV9 with TRBJ1-2; D possibly corresponds to TRBD1 (5 bases). Trimming pared 3 bases from V and 8 bases from J, leaving 23 bases between. This CDR3 region has 16 residues. Germline lookup yields CDR1 SGDLS and CDR2 YYNGEE.